The T cell receptor beta chain under discussion was sequenced for a study of CD8+CD57+ T cells in acquired aplastic anemia. Study background: Quantities of DNA derived from sorted CD4+ and CD8+ cells averaged 3.2 ug.

Selection for sequencing was limited to patients who had shown CD8+CD57+ cell expansion by flow cytometry. Both TCR beta VDJ combination and CDR3 sequence profiling were carried out. Genomic DNA was the template for this profiling. MiXCR, applied by TCRdb to the reads, yields one record per CDR3 protein. The table shows roughly 190,000 distinct CDR3 sequences, with around half occurring only once. CDR1 and CDR2 from the germline V gene are SGHVS and FQNEAQ. CDR3 size: 13 residues. Trimming cost V 7 bases and J 1 base, with 10 bases left between them. Sequencing was carried out using sorted CD4+, CD8+, or CD8+CD57+ T cells (not recorded which) from PBMCs. This TCR was sampled from a human donor with aplastic anemia. This chain links TRBV7-8 with TRBJ1-1, with no clear D. In DNA form, the CDR3 reads TGTGCCAGCATGGGGAGGTGGAACACTGAAGCTTTCTTT. It codes for CASMGRWNTEAFF.